This T cell receptor (beta chain) was profiled in a study of T cell changes during pregnancy in multiple sclerosis (dated by TCRdb to between 2018 and 2021). About the investigation overall: The study looked at changes in the T cell repertoire across pregnancy in women with multiple sclerosis.

Libraries were made using the immunoSEQ multiplex PCR assay. Entries here come from immuneACCESS through TCRdb and include only in-frame sequences with V and J called. Some clones fail to appear in such tables; in the studies checked, an unresolved V gene covers under half of the shortfall, and the cause of the remainder is unknown. The table for this sample lists over 45,000 clones; over 90% of them were counted only once. Of the sample, around 2.5% falls within the top ten clones. The CDR3 has 15 amino acids, counting the end cysteine and phenylalanine. Only the CDR3 DNA stays, 45 bases, in frame from base 1. Taken from the germline V gene (reference sequence), the CDR1 and CDR2 loops are SGHNT and YYREEE. Cut back by 3 bases and 2 bases, the V and J ends lie 15 bases apart. On this clone: The antigen this receptor binds is unknown. It has no much larger one-base neighbor in the sample; base qualities were not kept.

The sequences come from CD8+ T cells from peripheral blood mononuclear cells, collected in the third trimester of pregnancy. The chain links TRBV5-4 with TRBJ2-7; tentative D gene TRBD2, with 6 bases matching. This TCR derives from a female donor with multiple sclerosis, enrolled in a pregnancy study. The DNA reads as follows: TGTGCCAGCAGCTGGTGGAGGGTCGGTCCCTACGAGCAGTACTTC. Translation gives CASSWWRVGPYEQYF.